The 18 T cell receptor beta chains given below trace back to one sample, sequenced in a study of beta chain features in type 1 diabetes. General observations from the study: All four CD4+ subsets of Type 1 diabetes patients contained TCRB CDR3s that were moderately but significantly shorter.

The entirety of the isolated RNA underwent reverse transcription, so expressed TCRB transcripts were sequenced. Libraries were prepared by immunoSEQ multiplex PCR; TCRdb keeps only in-frame clonotypes and omits some of them. The sample contains around 250,000 clones, about 15% of which appear only once. No cognate antigen is known for these TCRs. The material sequenced was naive CD4+ T cells from blood. The receptors here all came from a man aged 25 to 40 with type 1 diabetes.

This clone was seen a handful of times. The chain recombines TRBV19 with TRBJ2-7; D is perhaps TRBD2 (6 bases). Germline assignment: CDR1 LNHDA and CDR2 SQIVND (reference sequence). CDR3 length: 16 residues. With 6 bases removed from V and 0 bases from J, the gap between germline ends came to 18 bases. CDR3 sequence (DNA): TGTGCCAGTAGCCGGAGGGAGCGGGCTCGCTCCTACGAGCAGTACTTC. Its protein product is CASSRRERARSYEQYF.

This clone was seen a handful of times. The CDR3 protein is CAISRLPSGANVLTF. In nucleotides, the CDR3 is TGTGCCATCAGCCGACTCCCCTCTGGGGCCAACGTCCTGACTTTC. V gene TRBV10-3 combines with J gene TRBJ2-6; no clear D. Per germline, CDR1 ENHRY and CDR2 SYGVKD. Trimming took 6 bases from V and 0 from J, leaving 9 bases between them. CDR3 length equals 15 residues.

CDR3 in DNA: TGTGCCAGCAGCCTTTCCGGGACAGGGGGCCCACATGGCTACACCTTC. Residues: CASSLSGTGGPHGYTF. This chain connects TRBV7-2 to TRBJ1-2, with 12 bases lining up with TRBD1. The V gene end was trimmed by 5 bases and the J gene end by 6 bases; junction bases not matched to a gene: 10. CDR3 size: 16 residues. CDR1 and CDR2 (germline): SGHTA, FQGNSA.

This clone was seen a handful of times. The chain has TRBV29-1 and TRBJ2-7; no definite D call. Germline V gene lookup returns CDR1 SQVTM and CDR2 ANQGSEA. This CDR3 has 14 residues. Trimming stripped 7 bases from V and 0 bases from J, with 16 bases between. The CDR3 loop is CSAAEDTASYEQYF. In nucleotides, the CDR3 is TGCAGCGCAGCCGAAGACACCGCCTCCTACGAGCAGTACTTC.

The chain links TRBV15 to TRBJ2-5; 8 bases fit TRBD1. Germline assignment: CDR1 LNHNV and CDR2 YYDKDF (reference sequence). V shed 0 bases and J 5 bases; nucleotides not matched to a gene: 2. The CDR3 covers 14 residues. The CDR3 DNA reads as TGTGCCACCAGCAGAGACAGGGGGCCGGAGACCCAGTACTTC. It codes for CATSRDRGPETQYF. The entire variable domain, with the rest obtained from reference TRBV15 and TRBJ2-5, is as follows: DAMVIQNPRYQVTQFGKPVTLSCSQTLNHNVMYWYQQKSSQAPKLLFHYYDKDFNNEADTPDNFQSRRPNTSFCFLDIRSPGLGDTAMYLCATSRDRGPETQYFGPGTRLLVL.

V and J are TRBV11-2 and TRBJ2-2, with 7 bases fitting TRBD2. The germline gives CDR1 SGHAT, CDR2 FQNNGV. This CDR3 is built from 16 residues. J gave up 0 bases and V 3 bases, and 4 bases lay outside the gene matches. The CDR3 is CASSFPSGSNTGELFF. CDR3 DNA sequence: TGTGCCAGCAGCTTTCCTAGCGGATCGAACACCGGGGAGCTGTTTTTT.

The rearrangement links TRBV15 to TRBJ2-4, with D unclear. The CDR3 length is 16 residues. Germline loops: CDR1 LNHNV, CDR2 YYDKDF (reference sequence). The V end was cut by 0 bases, the J end by 4 bases, with 13 bases between. CDR3 in amino acids: CATSRDTQSMKNIQYF. The DNA for the CDR3 is TGTGCCACCAGCAGAGATACACAGTCCATGAAAAACATTCAGTACTTC.

The V and J genes are TRBV7-9 and TRBJ1-5; possibly TRBD1 for D (6 bases). Trimming removed 2 bases from V and 6 bases from J, with 11 bases in between. CDR1 is SEHNR, CDR2 FQNEAQ, per germline (reference sequence). This CDR3 region has 14 residues. The CDR3 DNA reads TGTGCCAGCAGCTTACAGGGGACCGGTCAGCCCCAGCATTTT. As protein: CASSLQGTGQPQHF.

A few counts support this clone. This chain joins TRBV27 and TRBJ2-3; D not resolved. This CDR3 spans 13 amino acids. V lost 6 bases and J 3 bases, leaving 10 bases between the germline ends. CDR1 and CDR2 (germline): MNHEY, SMNVEV (reference sequence). As DNA, the CDR3 is TGTGCCAGCAGAATGACCGGGACAGATACGCAGTATTTT. Its protein product is CASRMTGTDTQYF.

This clone has only a few counts. The chain combines TRBV29-1 with TRBJ2-5; 10 nucleotides align to TRBD2. The J segment lost 2 bases and the V segment lost 7 bases, leaving 10 bases of the junction unmatched. The CDR3 contains 15 residues. CDR1 and CDR2 from the germline V gene are SQVTM and ANQGSEA. CDR3 amino acids: CSASSGSHPQETQYF. The CDR3 nucleotides read TGCAGCGCCTCTAGCGGGAGCCACCCACAAGAGACCCAGTACTTC.

This clone was counted between two and nine times. The chain links TRBV6-6 to TRBJ1-2, with 11 bases aligning to TRBD1. The CDR3 consists of 13 residues. V shed 5 bases and J 9 bases; nucleotides not matched to a gene: 5. Germline lookup yields CDR1 MNHNY and CDR2 SVGAGI (reference sequence). The CDR3 here is CASSPGQGASYTF. CDR3 sequence (DNA): TGTGCCAGCAGTCCCGGACAGGGGGCAAGCTACACCTTC.

This chain joins TRBV9 and TRBJ2-7; D is perhaps TRBD1 (6 bases). The CDR3 length is 15 residues. The V and J ends lost 0 bases and 2 bases respectively, with 12 bases between them. Germline CDR1 and CDR2: SGDLS and YYNGEE. CDR3 amino acids: CASSVGMAGAYEQYF. CDR3 nucleotide sequence: TGTGCCAGCAGCGTAGGGATGGCAGGGGCCTACGAGCAGTACTTC.

The genes are TRBV18 and TRBJ2-7; 9 bases line up with TRBD2. V lost 8 bases, J lost 5 bases, and 13 bases stayed unmatched. Germline CDR1 KGHSH, CDR2 LQKENI. The CDR3 sequence is 15 residues long. CDR3 coding DNA: TGTGCCAGCGGCCAGATAGCGGGAGTAGGCAACGAGCAGTACTTC. Protein: CASGQIAGVGNEQYF.

The chain recombines TRBV28 with TRBJ1-2, with 8 bases fitting TRBD1. The germline gives CDR1 MDHEN, CDR2 SYDVKM. The J segment lost 3 bases and the V segment lost 5 bases, leaving 2 bases of the junction unmatched. This CDR3 has 13 amino acids. In nucleotides, the CDR3 is TGTGCCAGCAGTGGGGGACAGGACTATGGCTACACCTTC. Translated, it gives CASSGGQDYGYTF.

In its sample, this clone was seen a few times. The chain joins TRBV10-2 to TRBJ2-6; unclear D gene. The V gene's germline CDR1 is WSHSY and CDR2 SAAADI. The CDR3 has 13 amino acids. Trimming took 6 bases from V and 0 from J, leaving 3 bases between them. The CDR3 protein is CASSSSGANVLTF. The CDR3 bases are TGCGCCAGCAGCAGCTCTGGGGCCAACGTCCTGACTTTC.

The chain uses TRBV7-9 and TRBJ1-6; D might be TRBD1 (5 bases). Trimming pared 1 base from V and 1 base from J, leaving 14 bases between. The CDR3 consists of 18 residues. Germline V gene sequence: CDR1 SEHNR, CDR2 FQNEAQ (reference sequence). The CDR3 DNA reads TGTGCCAGCAGCTTAGGAGGCCAGGGCAGTTCCTATAATTCACCCCTCCACTTT. Translated, it gives CASSLGGQGSSYNSPLHF.

A few counts support this clone. The V call is TRBV30, the J call TRBJ2-7, with 8 bases that match TRBD1. V shed 3 bases and J 3 bases; nucleotides not matched to a gene: 1. The CDR3 loop spans 12 amino acids. The germline V gene has CDR1 GTSNPN and CDR2 SVGIG (reference sequence). For the CDR3, the DNA is TGTGCCTGGAGCGGACAGGGCTACGAGCAGTACTTC. This encodes CAWSGQGYEQYF.

The chain carries TRBV6-5 and TRBJ2-7, with TRBD2 identical over 7 bases. The junction had 7 bases not matched to a gene; V was cut back by 2 bases and J by 3 bases. This CDR3 contains 15 residues. Looked up from germline, CDR1 is MNHEY and CDR2 is SVGAGI. The CDR3 here is CASSYAGGNGYEQYF. As DNA, the CDR3 is TGTGCCAGCAGTTACGCCGGGGGGAATGGCTACGAGCAGTACTTC.